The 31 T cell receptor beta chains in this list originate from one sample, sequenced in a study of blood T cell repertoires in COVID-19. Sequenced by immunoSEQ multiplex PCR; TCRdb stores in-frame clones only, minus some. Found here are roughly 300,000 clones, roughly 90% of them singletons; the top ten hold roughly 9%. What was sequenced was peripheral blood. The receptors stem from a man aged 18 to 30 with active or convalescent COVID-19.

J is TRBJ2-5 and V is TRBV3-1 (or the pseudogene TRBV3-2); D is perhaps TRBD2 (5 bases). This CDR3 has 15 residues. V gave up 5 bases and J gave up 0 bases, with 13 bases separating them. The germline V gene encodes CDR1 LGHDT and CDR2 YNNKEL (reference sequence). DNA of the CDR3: TGTGCCAGCAGCTCGGACTGGGGAAACCAAGAGACCCAGTACTTC. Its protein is CASSSDWGNQETQYF.

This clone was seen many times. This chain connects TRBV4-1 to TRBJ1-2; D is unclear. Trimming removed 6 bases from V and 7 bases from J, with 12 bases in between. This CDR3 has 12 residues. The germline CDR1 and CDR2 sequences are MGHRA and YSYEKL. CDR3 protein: CASSKGGSGYTF. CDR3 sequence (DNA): TGCGCCAGCAGTAAGGGAGGCAGTGGCTACACCTTC.

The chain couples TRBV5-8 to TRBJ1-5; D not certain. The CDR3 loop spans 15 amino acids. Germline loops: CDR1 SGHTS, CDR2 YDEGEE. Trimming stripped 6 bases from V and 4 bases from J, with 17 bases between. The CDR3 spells CASKDWAARNQPQHF. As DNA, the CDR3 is TGTGCCAGCAAGGATTGGGCAGCCAGAAATCAGCCCCAGCATTTT. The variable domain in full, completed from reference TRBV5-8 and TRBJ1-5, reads EAGVTQSPTHLIKTRGQQATLRCSPISGHTSVYWYQQALGLGLQFLLWYDEGEERNRGNFPPRFSGRQFPNYSSELNVNALELEDSALYLCASKDWAARNQPQHFGDGTRLSIL.

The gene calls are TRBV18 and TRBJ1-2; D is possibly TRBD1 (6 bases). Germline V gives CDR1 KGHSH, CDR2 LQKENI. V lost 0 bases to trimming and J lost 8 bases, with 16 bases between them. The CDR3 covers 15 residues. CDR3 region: CASSPPFPGVYGYTF. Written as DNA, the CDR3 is TGTGCCAGCTCACCACCGTTTCCAGGGGTTTACGGCTACACCTTC.

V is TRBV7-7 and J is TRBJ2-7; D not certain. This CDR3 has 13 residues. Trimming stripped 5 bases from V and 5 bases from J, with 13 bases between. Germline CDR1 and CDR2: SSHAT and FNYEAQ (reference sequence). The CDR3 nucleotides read TGTGCCAGCAGCCACTATAAGCTTGACGAGCAGTACTTC. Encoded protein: CASSHYKLDEQYF.

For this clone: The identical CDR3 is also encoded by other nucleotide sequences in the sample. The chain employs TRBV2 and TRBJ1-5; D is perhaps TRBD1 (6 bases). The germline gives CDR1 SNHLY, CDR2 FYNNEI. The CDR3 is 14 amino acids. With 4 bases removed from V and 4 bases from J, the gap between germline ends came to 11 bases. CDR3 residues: CASSVVQGNQPQHF. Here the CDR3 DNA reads TGTGCCAGCAGTGTAGTCCAGGGGAATCAGCCCCAGCATTTT.

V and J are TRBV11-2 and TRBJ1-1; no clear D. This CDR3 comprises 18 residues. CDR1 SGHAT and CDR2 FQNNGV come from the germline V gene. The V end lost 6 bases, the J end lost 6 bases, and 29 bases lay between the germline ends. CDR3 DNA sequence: TGTGCCAGCAGACCTACAGACGCTACAATTCCCCGGTCGTCTGAAGCTTTCTTT. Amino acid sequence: CASRPTDATIPRSSEAFF.

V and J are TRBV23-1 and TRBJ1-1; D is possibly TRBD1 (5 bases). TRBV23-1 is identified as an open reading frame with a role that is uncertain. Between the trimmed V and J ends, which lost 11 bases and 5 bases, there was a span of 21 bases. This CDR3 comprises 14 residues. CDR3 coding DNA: TGCGCCCCGAGGGGAGGCAGGGACGGAACTGAAGCTTTCTTT. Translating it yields CAPRGGRDGTEAFF.

This chain's CDR3 is CASSPGTGVGEQYF. CDR3 coding DNA: TGTGCCAGCAGCCCCGGGACAGGGGTGGGCGAGCAGTACTTC. The chain couples TRBV9 to TRBJ2-7, with 10 bases fitting TRBD1. Germline lookup yields CDR1 SGDLS and CDR2 YYNGEE. The trim removed 4 bases at V and 6 bases at J, leaving 7 bases unmatched. The CDR3 is 14 residues long.

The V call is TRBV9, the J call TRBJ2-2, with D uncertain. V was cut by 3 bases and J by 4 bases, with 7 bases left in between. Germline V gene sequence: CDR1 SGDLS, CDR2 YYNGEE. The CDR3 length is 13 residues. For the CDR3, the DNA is TGTGCCAGCAGCGAGCGCCTCACCGGGGAGCTGTTTTTT. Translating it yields CASSERLTGELFF.

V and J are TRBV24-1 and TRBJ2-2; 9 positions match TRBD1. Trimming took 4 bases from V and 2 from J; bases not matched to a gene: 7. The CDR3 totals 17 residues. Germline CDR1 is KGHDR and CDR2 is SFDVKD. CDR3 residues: CATSEKGQGLNTGELFF. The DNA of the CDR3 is TGTGCCACCAGTGAGAAAGGACAGGGGCTAAACACCGGGGAGCTGTTTTTT.

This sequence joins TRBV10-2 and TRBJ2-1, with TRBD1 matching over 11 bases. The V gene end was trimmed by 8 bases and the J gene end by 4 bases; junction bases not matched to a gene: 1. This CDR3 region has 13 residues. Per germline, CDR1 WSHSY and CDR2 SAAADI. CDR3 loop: CASGQGAYNEQFF. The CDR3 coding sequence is TGCGCCAGCGGACAGGGGGCTTACAATGAGCAGTTCTTC.

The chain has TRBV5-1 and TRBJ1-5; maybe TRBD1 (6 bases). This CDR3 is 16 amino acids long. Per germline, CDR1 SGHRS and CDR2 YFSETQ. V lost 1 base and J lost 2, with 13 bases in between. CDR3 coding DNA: TGCGCCAGCAGCTTGTCTGGGGGCAGGGGCAATCAGCCCCAGCATTTT. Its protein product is CASSLSGGRGNQPQHF.

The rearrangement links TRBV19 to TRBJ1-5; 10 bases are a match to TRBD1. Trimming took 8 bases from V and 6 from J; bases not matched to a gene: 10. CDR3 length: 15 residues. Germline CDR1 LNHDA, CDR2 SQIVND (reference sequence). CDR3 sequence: CASASGDRGGQPQHF. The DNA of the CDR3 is TGTGCCAGTGCCTCTGGGGACAGGGGTGGTCAGCCCCAGCATTTT.

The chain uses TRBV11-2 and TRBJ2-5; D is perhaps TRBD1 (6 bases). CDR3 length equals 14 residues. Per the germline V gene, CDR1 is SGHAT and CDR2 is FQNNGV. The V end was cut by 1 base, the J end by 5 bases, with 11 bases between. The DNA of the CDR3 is TGTGCCAGCAGCTTAGCCAGGGGAAAGGAGACCCAGTACTTC. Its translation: CASSLARGKETQYF.

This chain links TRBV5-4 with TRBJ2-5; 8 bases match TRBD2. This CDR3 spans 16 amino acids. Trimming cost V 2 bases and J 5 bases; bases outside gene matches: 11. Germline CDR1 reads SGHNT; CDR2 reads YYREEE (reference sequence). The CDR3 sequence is CASSFGFRGGRETQYF. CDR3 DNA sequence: TGTGCCAGCAGCTTTGGGTTTCGGGGGGGCAGGGAGACCCAGTACTTC.

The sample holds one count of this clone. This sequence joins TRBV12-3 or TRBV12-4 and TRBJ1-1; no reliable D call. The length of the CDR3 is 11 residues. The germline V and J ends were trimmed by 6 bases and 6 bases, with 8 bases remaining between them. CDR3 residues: CASSRGPEAFF. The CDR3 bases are TGTGCCAGCAGCCGTGGGCCTGAAGCTTTCTTT.

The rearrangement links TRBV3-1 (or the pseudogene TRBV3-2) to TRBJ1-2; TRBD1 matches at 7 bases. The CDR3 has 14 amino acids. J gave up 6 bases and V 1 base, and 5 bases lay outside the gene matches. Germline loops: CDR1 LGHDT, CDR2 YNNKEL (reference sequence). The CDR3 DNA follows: TGTGCCAGCAGCCAAGTCAAGGGGGCCCATGGCTACACCTTC. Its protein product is CASSQVKGAHGYTF.

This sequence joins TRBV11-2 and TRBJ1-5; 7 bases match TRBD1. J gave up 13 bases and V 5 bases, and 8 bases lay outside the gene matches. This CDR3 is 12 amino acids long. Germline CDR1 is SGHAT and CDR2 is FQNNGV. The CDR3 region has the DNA TGTGCCAGCAGCACCCGGGACAGTGTACAGCATTTT. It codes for CASSTRDSVQHF.

The CDR3 region is CASSLGDNSDGYTF. The CDR3 DNA reads TGCGCCAGCAGCTTGGGTGACAACTCGGATGGCTACACCTTC. The chain has TRBV5-1 and TRBJ1-2; no reliable D call. The CDR3 spans 14 residues. V was clipped by 0 bases and J by 6 bases, with 12 bases between them. Germline CDR1 is SGHRS and CDR2 is YFSETQ. Looking up the rest from reference TRBV5-1 and TRBJ1-2 gives the full variable domain: KAGVTQTPRYLIKTRGQQVTLSCSPISGHRSVSWYQQTPGQGLQFLFEYFSETQRNKGNFPGRFSGRQFSNSRSEMNVSTLELGDSALYLCASSLGDNSDGYTFGSGTRLTVV.

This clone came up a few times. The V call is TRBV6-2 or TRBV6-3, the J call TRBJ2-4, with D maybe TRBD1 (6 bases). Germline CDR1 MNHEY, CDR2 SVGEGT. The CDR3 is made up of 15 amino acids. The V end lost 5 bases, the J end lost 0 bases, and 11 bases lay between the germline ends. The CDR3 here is CASSVDRLAKNIQYF. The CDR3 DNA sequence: TGTGCCAGCAGTGTTGACAGGTTAGCCAAAAACATTCAGTACTTC.

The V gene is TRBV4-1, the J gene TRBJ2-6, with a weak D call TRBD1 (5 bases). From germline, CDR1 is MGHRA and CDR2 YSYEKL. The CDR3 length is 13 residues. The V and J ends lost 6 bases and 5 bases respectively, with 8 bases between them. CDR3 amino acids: CASRGQRANVLTF. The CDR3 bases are TGCGCCAGCAGGGGGCAGCGGGCCAACGTCCTGACTTTC.

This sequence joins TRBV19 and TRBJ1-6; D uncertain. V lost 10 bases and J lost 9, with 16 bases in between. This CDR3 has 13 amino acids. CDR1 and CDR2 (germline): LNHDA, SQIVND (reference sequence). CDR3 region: CATGRGGGSPLHF. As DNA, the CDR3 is TGTGCCACTGGGCGGGGAGGAGGTTCACCCCTCCACTTT.

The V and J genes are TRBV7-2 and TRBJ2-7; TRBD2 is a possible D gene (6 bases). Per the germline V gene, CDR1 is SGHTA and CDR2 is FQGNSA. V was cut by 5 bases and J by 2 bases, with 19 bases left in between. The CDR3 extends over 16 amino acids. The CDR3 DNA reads TGTGCCAGCAGCCTTGGGGACTTTTACAAAACCTACGAGCAGTACTTC. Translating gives CASSLGDFYKTYEQYF. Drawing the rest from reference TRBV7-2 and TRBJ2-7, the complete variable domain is GAGVSQSPSNKVTEKGKDVELRCDPISGHTALYWYRQSLGQGLEFLIYFQGNSAPDKSGLPSDRFSAERTGGSVSTLTIQRTQQEDSAVYLCASSLGDFYKTYEQYFGPGTRLTVT.

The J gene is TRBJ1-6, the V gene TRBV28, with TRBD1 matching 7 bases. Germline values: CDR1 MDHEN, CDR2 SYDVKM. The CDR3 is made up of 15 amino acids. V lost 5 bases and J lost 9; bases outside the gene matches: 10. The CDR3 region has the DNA TGTGCCAGCAGTGTAAGACAGGGATTAACTTCACCCCTCCACTTT. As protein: CASSVRQGLTSPLHF.

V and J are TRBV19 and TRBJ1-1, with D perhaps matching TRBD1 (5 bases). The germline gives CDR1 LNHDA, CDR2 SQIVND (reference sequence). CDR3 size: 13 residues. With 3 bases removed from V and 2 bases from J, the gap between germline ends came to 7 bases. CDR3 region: CASSMTANTEAFF. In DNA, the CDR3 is TGTGCCAGTAGTATGACAGCTAACACTGAAGCTTTCTTT.

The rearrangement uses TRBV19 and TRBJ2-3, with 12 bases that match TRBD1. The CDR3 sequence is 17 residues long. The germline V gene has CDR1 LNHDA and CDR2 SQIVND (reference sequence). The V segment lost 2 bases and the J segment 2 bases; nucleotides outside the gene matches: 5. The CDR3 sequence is CASSIRDRGPYTDTQYF. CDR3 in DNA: TGTGCCAGTAGTATAAGGGACAGGGGGCCCTACACAGATACGCAGTATTTT.

The CDR3 protein is CASRASKGGERSEAFF. CDR3 nucleotides: TGTGCCAGCAGGGCTTCAAAAGGGGGGGAAAGGAGCGAAGCTTTCTTT. This chain connects TRBV7-6 to TRBJ1-1; perhaps TRBD1 as D (6 bases). The CDR3 spans 16 residues. Deletions cut 6 bases from V and 8 bases from J, with 25 bases between. Germline V lookup: CDR1 SGHVS, CDR2 FNYEAQ.

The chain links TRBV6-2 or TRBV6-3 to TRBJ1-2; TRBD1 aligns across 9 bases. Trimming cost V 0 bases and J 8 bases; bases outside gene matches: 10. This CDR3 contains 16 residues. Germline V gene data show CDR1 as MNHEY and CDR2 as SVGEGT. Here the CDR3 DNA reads TGTGCCAGCAGTTACTCGGGACAGGGTTCCTTCCAGGGCTACACCTTC. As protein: CASSYSGQGSFQGYTF.

DNA of the CDR3: TGTGCCAGCAGTACAGAAAACTACGAGCAGTACTTC. This sequence encodes CASSTENYEQYF. The chain has TRBV25-1 and TRBJ2-7; D is ambiguous. Germline assignment: CDR1 MGHDK and CDR2 SYGVNS. Trimming took 5 bases from V and 3 from J, leaving 8 bases between them. This CDR3 has 12 amino acids.

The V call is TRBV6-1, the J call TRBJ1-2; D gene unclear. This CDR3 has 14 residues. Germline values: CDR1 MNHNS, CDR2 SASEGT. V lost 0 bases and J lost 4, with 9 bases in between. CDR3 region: CASSEASTFYGYTF. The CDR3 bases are TGTGCCAGCAGTGAAGCGTCGACATTCTATGGCTACACCTTC.